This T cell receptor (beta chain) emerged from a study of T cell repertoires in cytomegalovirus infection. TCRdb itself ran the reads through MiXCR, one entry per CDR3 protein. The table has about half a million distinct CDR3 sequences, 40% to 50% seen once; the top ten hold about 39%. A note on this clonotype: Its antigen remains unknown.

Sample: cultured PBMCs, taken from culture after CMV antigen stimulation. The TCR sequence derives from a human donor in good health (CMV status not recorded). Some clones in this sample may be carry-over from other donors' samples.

The CDR3, as DNA: TGTGCCAGCAGCTTACCTGTCCAAGAGACCCAGTACTTC. Protein: CASSLPVQETQYF. The rearrangement links TRBV7-8 to TRBJ2-5, with no clear D. There are 13 residues in the CDR3. Trimming took off 2 bases at V and 1 base at J, with 5 bases between the two ends. Looked up from germline, CDR1 is SGHVS and CDR2 is FQNEAQ.